Below, 3 T cell receptor beta chains from the same sample are listed, as sequenced in a study of blood T cells in healthy people across ages. Combining a sample-barcoded 5' primer with a J-beta primer mix, a second PCR ran for roughly 6 to 12 cycles. Using its own MiXCR run on the 5' RACE reads, TCRdb lists one record per CDR3 protein. This sample has about 970,000 distinct CDR3 sequences, with roughly half found just once. Sequencing input: blood. Source of these receptors: a woman aged 60-70 years in good health.

The chain joins TRBV5-1 to TRBJ2-1; 9 bases agree with TRBD1. The J call may be incorrect, as the DNA end agrees better with TRBJ2-7. Germline CDR1 reads SGHRS; CDR2 reads YFSETQ. CDR3 size: 15 residues. CDR3 residues: CASSRGQGSYNEQYF. CDR3 sequence (DNA): TGCGCCAGCAGCCGGGGACAGGGCTCCTACAATGAGCAGTACTTC.

V usage is TRBV18 and J usage is TRBJ1-5; D not certain. V was pared by 2 bases and J by 3 bases, with 5 bases between. CDR1 is KGHSH, CDR2 LQKENI, per germline. The CDR3 totals 13 residues. In DNA, the CDR3 is TGTGCCAGCTCACCAGGGAACAATCAGCCCCAGCATTTT. Residues: CASSPGNNQPQHF.

This clonotype was detected a few times. The chain recombines TRBV29-1 with TRBJ1-2; D might be TRBD1 (5 bases). V was trimmed by 5 bases and J by 5 bases, leaving 15 bases between them. CDR1 SQVTM and CDR2 ANQGSEA come from the germline V gene. The CDR3 runs to 13 residues. CDR3 in DNA: TGCAGCGTTCAACCGGGGCCGGAATATGGCTACACCTTC. This translates into CSVQPGPEYGYTF.